This paragraph covers one T cell receptor beta chain sequence. The target antigen is unknown. The data stem from a study of T cell responses to AZD1222 COVID-19 vaccine. Trimming stripped 5 bases from V and 1 base from J, with 11 bases between. Germline values: CDR1 MNHEY, CDR2 SVGAGI. The CDR3 consists of 14 residues. The method was immunoSEQ multiplex PCR; TCRdb's version includes in-frame clones alone and lacks a portion of them. The data show 100,000 to 150,000 clones, about nine tenths seen once. Regarding the study as a whole: Baseline serology detected seropositivity in only six AZD1222 recipients. An increase in Spike-specific TCR breadth and depth was observed after two AZD1222 doses.

The rearrangement links TRBV6-5 to TRBJ1-2; a possible D gene is TRBD1 (5 bases). This TCR was recovered from an adult in good health. The material sequenced was peripheral blood, taken on day 0 of AZD1222 vaccination. CDR3 residues: CASSPDSFNYGYTF. The CDR3 nucleotides read TGTGCCAGCAGTCCCGACAGTTTTAACTATGGCTACACCTTC.